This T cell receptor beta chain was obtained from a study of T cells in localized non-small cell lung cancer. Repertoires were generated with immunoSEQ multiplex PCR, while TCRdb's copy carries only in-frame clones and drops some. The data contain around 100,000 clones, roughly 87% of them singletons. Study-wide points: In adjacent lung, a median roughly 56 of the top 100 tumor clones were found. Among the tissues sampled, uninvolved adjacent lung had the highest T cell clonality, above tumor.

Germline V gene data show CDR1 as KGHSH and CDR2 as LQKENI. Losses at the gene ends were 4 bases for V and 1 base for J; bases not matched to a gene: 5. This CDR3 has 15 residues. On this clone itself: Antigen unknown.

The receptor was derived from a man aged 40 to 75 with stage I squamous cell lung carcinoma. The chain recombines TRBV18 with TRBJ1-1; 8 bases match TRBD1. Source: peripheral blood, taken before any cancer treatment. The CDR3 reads CASSLKQGENTEAFF. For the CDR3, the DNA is TGTGCCAGCTCACTAAAACAGGGGGAGAACACTGAAGCTTTCTTT.